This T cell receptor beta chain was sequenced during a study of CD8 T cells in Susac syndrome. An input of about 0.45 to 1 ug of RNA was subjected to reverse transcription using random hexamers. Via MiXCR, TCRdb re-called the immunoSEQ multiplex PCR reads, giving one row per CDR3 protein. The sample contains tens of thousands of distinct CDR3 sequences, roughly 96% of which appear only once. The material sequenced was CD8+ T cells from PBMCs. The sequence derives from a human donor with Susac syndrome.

CDR3 nucleotide sequence: TGTGCCAGCAGTTACTCGTGGAGGGACACTGAAGCTTTCTTT. It codes for CASSYSWRDTEAFF. The rearrangement joins TRBV6-5 to TRBJ1-1; D gene unclear. The V gene's germline CDR1 is MNHEY and CDR2 SVGAGI. Trimming removed 0 bases from V and 3 bases from J, with 8 bases in between. The CDR3 runs to 14 residues.